Listed below are T cell receptor beta chains from one sample, sequenced in a study of blood T cell repertoires in COVID-19. TCRdb's copy holds only in-frame clones and misses some; the assay was immunoSEQ multiplex PCR. The sample contains some 120,000 clones, 65% to 85% of which appear only once. The sequenced sample was peripheral blood. These receptors originate from a man aged 80 or over with active or convalescent COVID-19. Each CDR3 is given with its conserved first and last residue. Fields, in order: clone size, V gene, J gene, D gene, CDR3 DNA, CDR3 protein. A D gene is named only where the DNA matches it firmly. Clone size, where shown, is once, few, many, or a class for clones that have expanded.

abundance: .; v_gene: TRBV18; j_gene: TRBJ2-1; d_gene: TRBD2; CDR3nt: TGTGCCAGCTCACCAAGACTAGCGGGGACTGGAAATGAGCAGTTCTTC; CDR3aa: CASSPRLAGTGNEQFF
abundance: .; v_gene: TRBV19; j_gene: TRBJ1-1; d_gene: .; CDR3nt: TGTGCCAGTAGTATAGTACAGGTCCCTATCCTAGACACTGAAGCTTTCTTT; CDR3aa: CASSIVQVPILDTEAFF
abundance: .; v_gene: TRBV10-3; j_gene: TRBJ1-3; d_gene: TRBD1; CDR3nt: TGTGCCATCAGTGAAGCCGGGACAGGGGGCGGTGGAAACACCATATATTTT; CDR3aa: CAISEAGTGGGGNTIYF
abundance: .; v_gene: TRBV7-3; j_gene: TRBJ2-7; d_gene: TRBD1; CDR3nt: TGTGCCAGCAGCTCCCCGGACAGGAAAAACTCCTACGAGCAGTACTTC; CDR3aa: CASSSPDRKNSYEQYF
abundance: once; v_gene: TRBV19; j_gene: TRBJ1-2; d_gene: .; CDR3nt: TGTGCCAGTAGTATAGTCGTTTCGGGTTACTATGGCTACACCTTC; CDR3aa: CASSIVVSGYYGYTF
abundance: .; v_gene: TRBV5-6; j_gene: TRBJ2-5; d_gene: TRBD2; CDR3nt: TGTGCCAGCAGCTTGTCTGCGGGGGGCCGACAAGAGACCCAGTACTTC; CDR3aa: CASSLSAGGRQETQYF
abundance: .; v_gene: TRBV30; j_gene: TRBJ1-5; d_gene: TRBD1; CDR3nt: TGTGCCTGGAGAGACAGGGGAAGTCAGCCCCAGCATTTT; CDR3aa: CAWRDRGSQPQHF
abundance: .; v_gene: TRBV30; j_gene: TRBJ2-7; d_gene: .; CDR3nt: TGTGCCTGGAGAAGGACGCCGGCCGGGGGCGAGCAGTACTTC; CDR3aa: CAWRRTPAGGEQYF
abundance: .; v_gene: TRBV7-9; j_gene: TRBJ2-7; d_gene: TRBD1; CDR3nt: TGTGCCAGCAGCTCGAGTCTCAGGACAGGGGACTACGAGCAGTACTTC; CDR3aa: CASSSSLRTGDYEQYF
abundance: few; v_gene: TRBV6-5; j_gene: TRBJ1-6; d_gene: TRBD1; CDR3nt: TGTGCCAGCAGTCCGGGACAGACAAATTCACCCCTCCACTTT; CDR3aa: CASSPGQTNSPLHF
abundance: .; v_gene: TRBV18; j_gene: TRBJ2-1; d_gene: TRBD2; CDR3nt: TGTGCCAGCTCACCCGGTAGGGACCTCGGACTAGGGGAAGTCTTC; CDR3aa: CASSPGRDLGLGEVF
abundance: .; v_gene: TRBV12-3/TRBV12-4; j_gene: TRBJ2-7; d_gene: .; CDR3nt: TGTGCCAGCAGTCCGGGTAATTACGAGCAGTACTTC; CDR3aa: CASSPGNYEQYF
abundance: .; v_gene: TRBV18; j_gene: TRBJ1-1; d_gene: .; CDR3nt: TGTGCCAGCTCACAGGGGGGGGACACTGAAGCTTTCTTT; CDR3aa: CASSQGGDTEAFF
abundance: .; v_gene: TRBV24-1; j_gene: TRBJ2-2; d_gene: .; CDR3nt: TGTGCCACTAGGGGCAGGTCAAACACCGGGGAGCTGTTTTTT; CDR3aa: CATRGRSNTGELFF
abundance: .; v_gene: TRBV18; j_gene: TRBJ1-1; d_gene: TRBD1; CDR3nt: TGTGCCAGCTCACCTAGGACAGGATCAGTTTTCTTT; CDR3aa: CASSPRTGSVFF
abundance: few; v_gene: TRBV4-1; j_gene: TRBJ1-6; d_gene: .; CDR3nt: TGCGCCAGCAGCCAAGAGAGGGTGGCCCCCCTCCACTTT; CDR3aa: CASSQERVAPLHF
abundance: .; v_gene: TRBV7-2; j_gene: TRBJ2-1; d_gene: TRBD2; CDR3nt: TGTGCCAGCAGCTTAGTCGTGGCTAGCGGGGGGGGCTCCTACAATGAGCAGTTCTTC; CDR3aa: CASSLVVASGGGSYNEQFF
abundance: .; v_gene: TRBV5-8; j_gene: TRBJ2-5; d_gene: .; CDR3nt: TGTGCCAGCAGCTTGGGCAGGTTTCGGCCAGAGACCCAGTACTTC; CDR3aa: CASSLGRFRPETQYF
abundance: .; v_gene: TRBV15; j_gene: TRBJ2-3; d_gene: TRBD1; CDR3nt: TGTGCCACGAGCAAGATACAGGGGGCGACAGATACGCAGTATTTT; CDR3aa: CATSKIQGATDTQYF
abundance: .; v_gene: TRBV29-1; j_gene: TRBJ1-1; d_gene: .; CDR3nt: TGCAGCGTTAACAGGGATTTCGCTGAAGCTTTCTTT; CDR3aa: CSVNRDFAEAFF
abundance: .; v_gene: TRBV5-1; j_gene: TRBJ1-2; d_gene: .; CDR3nt: TGCGCCAGCAGCAGCAACGCGGACTATGGCTACACCTTC; CDR3aa: CASSSNADYGYTF
abundance: .; v_gene: TRBV30; j_gene: TRBJ1-5; d_gene: .; CDR3nt: TGTGCCTGGAGTGTACTTGGGAGTTGGCCCCAGCATTTT; CDR3aa: CAWSVLGSWPQHF